This TCR beta chain was identified in a study of CD8+ T cells in alopecia areata. As the sequencing template, cDNA was produced by extracting RNA and reverse transcribing it. The table came from immunoSEQ multiplex PCR; TCRdb's copy has only in-frame clones and leaves some out. The repertoire consists of 95,000 to 150,000 clones, with around 48% occurring once and the leading ten covering roughly a tenth. The sequenced sample was NKG2D-low CD8+ T cells sorted from blood. This TCR was sampled from a human donor with alopecia areata.

The CDR3 region has the DNA TGCGCCAGCGCAGGGGTTTCGGGGCAGCCCCAGCATTTT. Protein sequence: CASAGVSGQPQHF. V is TRBV23-1 and J is TRBJ1-5; TRBD1 might be the D (6 bases). TRBV23-1 has ORF status, its function being uncertain. This CDR3 spans 13 amino acids. V was shortened by 8 bases and J by 7 bases, with 15 bases between the two germline ends.